This TCR beta chain stems from a study of shared clonotypes between healthy human individuals. Study-wide points: Donor clonotype sharing was expected to depend on sequencing depth. The sharing of 4% to 5.5% of naive CD4 clonotypes was seen across several donors. Despite large depth, rarefaction showed incomplete sorted-subset sequencing.

The data were produced by immunoSEQ multiplex PCR, yet TCRdb's version contains in-frame clones alone and is incomplete. This sample has 2,500,000 or so clones; around 90% occur once, and the top ten carry over 0.12%. About this clone: What it recognizes is unknown.

The CDR3 spans 15 residues. Germline values: CDR1 MNHEY, CDR2 SVGAGI. V was shortened by 5 bases and J by 4 bases, with 17 bases between the two germline ends. The receptor's source is a man younger than 30 in good health. The genes are TRBV6-5 and TRBJ2-5; D ambiguous. The sample taken for sequencing was naive CD4+ T cells sorted from blood. The sample's subset: CD45RA+ positively selected. CDR3 nucleotide sequence: TGTGCCAGCAGTCACCGTGGGCTCGCGAGAGAGACCCAGTACTTC. It is translated as CASSHRGLARETQYF.